Below, one TCR beta chain is given with its context. Investigators isolated RNA and reverse transcribed it into cDNA to act as the sequencing template. Assay used: immunoSEQ multiplex PCR; TCRdb lists only in-frame clones, some missing. In the table there are 98,000 or so clones, under 60% of which are singletons. These data belong to a study of CD8+ T cells in alopecia areata. Researchers took lesional scalp punch biopsies and peripheral blood from people who were alopecia areata patients. The sequencing sample was made of NKG2D-low CD8+ T cells sorted from blood. This clonotype originated in a human donor with alopecia areata.

The CDR3 sequence is CASSNTGFEAFF. Here the CDR3 DNA reads TGTGCCAGCAGCAACACAGGGTTTGAAGCTTTCTTT. The rearrangement uses TRBV6-5 and TRBJ1-1; possibly TRBD1 for D (6 bases). CDR1 and CDR2 (germline): MNHEY, SVGAGI. The CDR3 sequence is 12 residues long. With 6 bases removed from V and 7 bases from J, the gap between germline ends came to 12 bases.